The entry that follows covers one T cell receptor (beta chain) sequence. These data originate in a study of blood T cell repertoires in COVID-19. Study-level information: The analysed material was cDNA or gDNA that came from T cells, B-cell-depleted T cells, or PBMCs.

Adults between roughly 18 and 89 years of age took part from about two dozen US areas. Sequencing was performed with immunoSEQ multiplex PCR; in TCRdb, only in-frame clones are kept and a portion is missing. Counted here are about 230,000 clones, around 88% occurring once; the ten biggest clones make up 2% to 2.5%. With 8 bases removed from V and 10 bases from J, the gap between germline ends came to 21 bases. Per the germline V gene, CDR1 is SGDLS and CDR2 is YYNGEE. The length of the CDR3 is 13 residues. The source is a middle-aged woman with acute COVID-19. The specimen was PBMCs or T cells enriched from blood (not recorded which). This chain links TRBV9 with TRBJ1-2, with a tentative D call TRBD1 (6 bases). CDR3 DNA: TGTGCCAGTGACCCGGGGCAGGGGATTCACTACACCTTC. Protein sequence: CASDPGQGIHYTF.